This TCR beta chain comes out of a study of blood T cell repertoires in COVID-19. Study context: COVID-19 samples collected from the United States, Italy and Spain covered acute and convalescent phases. From T cells, B-cell-depleted T cells, or PBMCs came the material, which was cDNA or gDNA.

The CDR3 is made up of 16 amino acids. Germline CDR1 MGHDK, CDR2 SYGVNS. V lost 4 bases and J 3 bases, leaving 19 bases between the germline ends. The table came from immunoSEQ multiplex PCR; TCRdb's copy has only in-frame clones and leaves some out. The sample has 250,000 to 350,000 clones, around 90% seen once. Participant-reported clinical history was the basis for cohort assignment. Cohort 3 recovery required two negative PCRs, clearance, or symptom resolution. This clonotype originated in a woman aged 25 to 39 who had recovered from COVID-19. The specimen sequenced was PBMCs or T cells enriched from blood (not recorded which). The chain employs TRBV25-1 and TRBJ2-7; possible D gene TRBD1, 7 bases. The CDR3 here is CASSGRQGGGDYEQYF. CDR3 nucleotides: TGTGCCAGCAGTGGAAGACAGGGTGGAGGGGACTACGAGCAGTACTTC.